The present entry profiles one T cell receptor (beta chain) with its context. This sample was included in a study of T cell changes during pregnancy in multiple sclerosis. Trimming removed 3 bases at V and 1 base at J, with 7 bases between. CDR3 length equals 14 residues. The germline V gene encodes CDR1 MNHEY and CDR2 SMNVEV (reference sequence). Profiled with immunoSEQ multiplex PCR; TCRdb holds only in-frame clones, not every one. The sample carries tens of thousands of clones, more than 85% recorded once. This clonotype was sampled from a female donor with multiple sclerosis, enrolled in a pregnancy study. The material sequenced was CD8+ T cells from peripheral blood mononuclear cells, taken after pregnancy. J is TRBJ2-1 and V is TRBV27; D gene unclear. The CDR3 spells CASSLAVSYNEQFF. The DNA of the CDR3 is TGTGCCAGCAGTTTGGCGGTTTCCTACAATGAGCAGTTCTTC.